The 26 T cell receptor beta chains presented below share a single source sample, sequenced in a study of T cell changes during pregnancy in multiple sclerosis. The protocol was immunoSEQ multiplex PCR, while the TCRdb copy is restricted to in-frame clones and leaves out a portion. The table includes about 38,000 clones, 75% to 95% detected once. This sample comprised CD4+ T cells from peripheral blood mononuclear cells, obtained in the third trimester of pregnancy. Every receptor here comes from a female donor in good health, enrolled as a control in a pregnancy study.

The chain employs TRBV6-1 and TRBJ2-2, with 7 bases matching TRBD2. In germline, CDR1 is MNHNS, CDR2 SASEGT. There are 11 residues in the CDR3. The trim removed 8 bases at V and 7 bases at J, leaving 1 base unmatched. CDR3 sequence (DNA): TGTGCCAGCGGGGACTACGGGGAGCTGTTTTTT. This encodes CASGDYGELFF.

The V gene is TRBV28, the J gene TRBJ2-1; TRBD2 matches 10 bases. Germline values: CDR1 MDHEN, CDR2 SYDVKM. After removal of 9 bases from V and 2 bases from J, the junction contained 4 bases not matched to a gene. The CDR3 runs 14 residues. The CDR3 DNA is TGTGCCAGTGTAGCGGGAGGACCCTACAATGAGCAGTTCTTC. Amino acid sequence: CASVAGGPYNEQFF.

This rearrangement joins TRBV2 to TRBJ1-2; weak D call: TRBD1 (6 bases). The V end was cut by 6 bases, the J end by 3 bases, with 14 bases between. Per germline, CDR1 SNHLY and CDR2 FYNNEI. There are 14 residues in the CDR3. The CDR3, as DNA: TGTGCCAGCAGCAGGGGTTCGTTCGACTATGGCTACACCTTC. Residues: CASSRGSFDYGYTF.

The count of this clone is one. This chain uses TRBV5-1 with TRBJ2-1; 8 positions match TRBD2. The V segment lost 2 bases and the J segment 7 bases; nucleotides outside the gene matches: 5. The CDR3 is 14 amino acids. Per germline, CDR1 SGHRS and CDR2 YFSETQ. The CDR3 spells CASSLSGGGNEQFF. The CDR3 coding sequence is TGCGCCAGCAGCTTAAGCGGGGGAGGAAATGAGCAGTTCTTC. The full variable domain, its missing parts supplied by reference TRBV5-1 and TRBJ2-1, is KAGVTQTPRYLIKTRGQQVTLSCSPISGHRSVSWYQQTPGQGLQFLFEYFSETQRNKGNFPGRFSGRQFSNSRSEMNVSTLELGDSALYLCASSLSGGGNEQFFGPGTRLTVL.

This clone showed up just a few times. The rearrangement links TRBV5-5 to TRBJ2-7, with 9 bases lining up with TRBD1. The CDR3 is made up of 16 amino acids. The trim removed 2 bases at V and 2 bases at J, leaving 8 bases unmatched. Germline lookup yields CDR1 SGHKS and CDR2 YYEKEE (reference sequence). The CDR3 DNA reads as TGTGCCAGCAGCTTCCAACCGAGGACAGGGGCCTACGAGCAGTACTTC. Its translation: CASSFQPRTGAYEQYF.

The V gene is TRBV27, the J gene TRBJ1-1; D unresolved. Per the germline V gene, CDR1 is MNHEY and CDR2 is SMNVEV (reference sequence). Trimming shortened V by 5 bases and J by 7 bases, and 14 bases separated the two germline ends. The CDR3 loop spans 13 amino acids. The DNA of the CDR3 is TGTGCCAGCAGTCCCCTCGACGGGGTTGAAGCTTTCTTT. It encodes CASSPLDGVEAFF.

This chain uses TRBV6-1 with TRBJ2-7; 11 bases map to TRBD2. The germline V gene encodes CDR1 MNHNS and CDR2 SASEGT. The CDR3 length is 16 residues. V was clipped by 3 bases and J by 2 bases; unmatched bases: 6. The CDR3 nucleotides are TGTGCCAGCAGTGAGTTCGTAGCGGGAGGGCCCTACGAGCAGTACTTC. Its protein product is CASSEFVAGGPYEQYF.

CDR3 sequence reads: CASKGGGIRSPLHF. The CDR3 nucleotides are TGTGCCAGCAAAGGGGGGGGCATAAGATCACCCCTCCACTTT. J is TRBJ1-6 and V is TRBV6-5, with a weak D call TRBD1 (6 bases). Trimming left V 7 bases short and J 10 bases short, with 17 bases between. The CDR3 runs 14 residues. Germline V CDR1 and CDR2: MNHEY, SVGAGI.

The gene calls are TRBV28 and TRBJ2-7, with TRBD1 matching over 11 bases. Trimming removed 2 bases from V and 6 bases from J; junction bases left unmatched: 3. Germline CDR1 reads MDHEN; CDR2 reads SYDVKM. The CDR3 is made up of 14 amino acids. CDR3 DNA: TGTGCCAGCAGTTTACCGGGACAGGGGGGCGAGCAGTACTTC. This encodes CASSLPGQGGEQYF.

This chain's CDR3 is CASSPTRLALKDTDTQYF. CDR3 nucleotides: TGTGCCAGCAGCCCCACGAGACTAGCCCTTAAGGATACAGATACGCAGTATTTT. This rearrangement joins TRBV7-2 to TRBJ2-3, with 7 bases fitting TRBD2. Germline V gene lookup returns CDR1 SGHTA and CDR2 FQGNSA. Trimming took 5 bases from V and 3 from J; bases not matched to a gene: 17. The CDR3 has 18 residues.

This clone was detected only once. The junction shows a germline mismatch at one end, possibly a read error. The chain combines TRBV4-1 with TRBJ2-7; TRBD1 matches 8 bases. The CDR3 sequence is 18 residues long. Germline V gene lookup returns CDR1 MGHRA and CDR2 YSYEKL. The CDR3: CASNQPWGQGAGGYEQYF. The DNA for the CDR3 is TGCGCCAGCAACCAACCCTGGGGGCAGGGGGCTGGGGGCTACGAGCAGTACTTC.

This chain joins TRBV4-1 and TRBJ2-3; the D gene is possibly TRBD2 (6 bases). Deletions cut 4 bases from V and 2 bases from J, with 19 bases between. This CDR3 has 17 residues. Germline loops: CDR1 MGHRA, CDR2 YSYEKL. CDR3 amino acids: CASSLTRQAGPTDTQYF. The CDR3 DNA reads TGCGCCAGCAGCCTGACCAGGCAGGCGGGACCCACAGATACGCAGTATTTT.

This clone has only a few counts. V usage is TRBV19 and J usage is TRBJ1-2; D remains unclear. Germline V CDR1 and CDR2: LNHDA, SQIVND (reference sequence). Trimming cost V 6 bases and J 8 bases, with 16 bases left between them. The CDR3 loop spans 13 amino acids. The CDR3 reads CASSYPQRVGYTF. The CDR3 DNA is TGTGCCAGTAGCTATCCGCAGCGTGTCGGCTACACCTTC.

J is TRBJ1-3 and V is TRBV7-4; possibly TRBD1 for D (6 bases). V lost 5 bases to trimming and J lost 0 bases, with 11 bases between them. The CDR3 is 15 amino acids. CDR1 is SGHVT and CDR2 is SQSDAQ in the germline V gene. This CDR3 is CASSNDRSSGNTIYF. In DNA form, the CDR3 reads TGTGCCAGCAGCAATGACAGGAGCTCTGGAAACACCATATATTTT.

The J gene is TRBJ1-2, the V gene TRBV11-2; D remains unclear. The CDR3 has 12 residues. Looked up from germline, CDR1 is SGHAT and CDR2 is FQNNGV. Deletions cut 3 bases from V and 4 bases from J, with 6 bases between. The CDR3, as DNA: TGTGCCAGCAGCTTCAACACCTATGGCTACACCTTC. Protein sequence: CASSFNTYGYTF.

V usage is TRBV27 and J usage is TRBJ2-1; possibly TRBD1 for D (5 bases). CDR1 and CDR2 from the germline V gene are MNHEY and SMNVEV (reference sequence). The CDR3 contains 17 residues. Trimming removed 5 bases from V and 7 bases from J, with 24 bases in between. DNA for the CDR3: TGTGCCAGCAGTCCCGGGCAGGGCTATTCATCCGCAAATGAGCAGTTCTTC. Protein sequence: CASSPGQGYSSANEQFF.

This sequence joins TRBV11-2 and TRBJ2-7, with TRBD2 as a possible D gene (5 bases). CDR1 and CDR2 from the germline V gene are SGHAT and FQNNGV. The CDR3 contains 15 residues. V was shortened by 3 bases and J by 4 bases, with 16 bases between the two germline ends. The CDR3 DNA is TGTGCCAGCAGCTTTTTAAGCGGTGGGGAGTACGAGCAGTACTTC. Protein sequence: CASSFLSGGEYEQYF.

This sequence joins TRBV19 and TRBJ1-6; 7 bases match TRBD1. V was clipped by 8 bases and J by 6 bases; unmatched bases: 13. Germline V gene sequence: CDR1 LNHDA, CDR2 SQIVND (reference sequence). CDR3 size: 16 residues. CDR3 in DNA: TGTGCCAGTTCACCCGGGACAGCAATACTTAATTCACCCCTCCACTTT. Its protein is CASSPGTAILNSPLHF.

The chain uses TRBV7-3 and TRBJ2-1; 8 positions match TRBD2. The CDR3 length is 15 residues. The J segment lost 0 bases and the V segment lost 5 bases, leaving 3 bases of the junction unmatched. Germline CDR1 reads SGHTA; CDR2 reads FQGTGA. The DNA of the CDR3 is TGTGCCAGCAGCCCGGGGGGGCCCTCCTACAATGAGCAGTTCTTC. Its translation is CASSPGGPSYNEQFF.

The V call is TRBV25-1, the J call TRBJ2-1; 13 bases line up with TRBD2. Germline-derived CDR1 and CDR2 are MGHDK and SYGVNS. This CDR3 comprises 17 residues. Losses at the gene ends were 2 bases for V and 2 bases for J; bases not matched to a gene: 3. The CDR3 DNA is TGTGCCAGCAGTGAAAGGACTAGCGGGAGCCCCTACAATGAGCAGTTCTTC. Residues: CASSERTSGSPYNEQFF.

The rearrangement uses TRBV11-2 and TRBJ2-1, with D hard to call. This CDR3 region has 13 residues. Trimming cost V 2 bases and J 6 bases, with 8 bases left between them. Germline V gene lookup returns CDR1 SGHAT and CDR2 FQNNGV. CDR3 coding DNA: TGTGCCAGCAGCTTAAGACTCTCCAATGAGCAGTTCTTC. Amino acids: CASSLRLSNEQFF.

V and J are TRBV10-3 and TRBJ2-5; 11 bases are a match to TRBD2. Germline V lookup: CDR1 ENHRY, CDR2 SYGVKD. Trimming cost V 3 bases and J 5 bases; bases outside gene matches: 5. This CDR3 comprises 15 residues. In DNA, the CDR3 is TGTGCCATCAGTGACATAGCGGGAGGGCATGAGACCCAGTACTTC. It codes for CAISDIAGGHETQYF.

V and J are TRBV1 and TRBJ2-3; the D call of TRBD2 is as the table states it, not checked on the DNA. TRBV1 is annotated as a pseudogene. CDR3 size: 16 residues. CDR3 residues: CTSSQKCSLLPDTQYF. In nucleotides, the CDR3 is TGCACCAGCAGCCAAAAGTGTTCACTCCTCCCCGATACGCAGTATTTT.

The genes are TRBV5-1 and TRBJ1-4, with D possibly being TRBD1 (6 bases). V lost 1 base to trimming and J lost 8 bases, with 15 bases between them. Per germline, CDR1 SGHRS and CDR2 YFSETQ. CDR3 length: 15 residues. In nucleotides, the CDR3 is TGCGCCAGCAGCTTGCTGGGGGCCCTCGGGGAAAAACTGTTTTTT. This gives the protein CASSLLGALGEKLFF.

The chain has TRBV28 and TRBJ1-2; 7 bases match TRBD1. V lost 5 bases to trimming and J lost 8 bases; unmatched junction nucleotides: 11. Germline CDR1 MDHEN, CDR2 SYDVKM. This CDR3 spans 14 amino acids. The CDR3 protein is CASSEGTDLSGYTF. The CDR3 bases are TGTGCCAGCAGTGAAGGGACAGATCTTTCCGGCTACACCTTC.

The chain combines TRBV5-6 with TRBJ1-1; weak D call: TRBD1 (6 bases). CDR1 and CDR2 (germline): SGHDT, YYEEEE. The CDR3 totals 13 residues. V dropped 4 bases and J dropped 5 bases, with 12 bases sitting between them. CDR3 bases: TGTGCCAGCAGCCACGGACAGTTGACTGAAGCTTTCTTT. It yields the protein CASSHGQLTEAFF. The entire variable domain, with the rest obtained from reference TRBV5-6 and TRBJ1-1, is as follows: DAGVTQSPTHLIKTRGQQVTLRCSPKSGHDTVSWYQQALGQGPQFIFQYYEEEERQRGNFPDRFSGHQFPNYSSELNVNALLLGDSALYLCASSHGQLTEAFFGQGTRLTVV.